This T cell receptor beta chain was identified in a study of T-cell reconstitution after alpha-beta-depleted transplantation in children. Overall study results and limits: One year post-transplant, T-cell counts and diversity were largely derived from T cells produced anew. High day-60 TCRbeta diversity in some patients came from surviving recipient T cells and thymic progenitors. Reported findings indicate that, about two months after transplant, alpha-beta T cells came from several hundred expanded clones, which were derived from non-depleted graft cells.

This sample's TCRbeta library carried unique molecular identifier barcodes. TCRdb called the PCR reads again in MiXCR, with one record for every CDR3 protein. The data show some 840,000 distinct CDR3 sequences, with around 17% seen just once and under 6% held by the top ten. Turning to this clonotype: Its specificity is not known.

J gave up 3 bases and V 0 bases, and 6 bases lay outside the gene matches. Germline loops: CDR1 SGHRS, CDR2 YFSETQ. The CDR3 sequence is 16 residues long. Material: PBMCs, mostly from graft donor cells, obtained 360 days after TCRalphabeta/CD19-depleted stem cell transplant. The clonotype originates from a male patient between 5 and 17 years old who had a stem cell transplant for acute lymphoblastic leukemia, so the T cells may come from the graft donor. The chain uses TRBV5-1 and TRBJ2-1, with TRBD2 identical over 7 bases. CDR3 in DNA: TGCGCCAGCAGCTTGGTAGTAAAGCGGGACTACAATGAGCAGTTCTTC. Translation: CASSLVVKRDYNEQFF.